This T cell receptor beta chain came from a study of T cells in Graves' hyperthyroidism and ophthalmopathy. Findings and caveats of the study: Separating ophthalmopathy from stable hyperthyroidism was achieved by a 13 V-J model. The majority of expanded thyroid clonotypes above 0.001 also appeared in blood.

This clonotype was seen a handful of times. Its antigen is unknown. Researchers amplified the TCR beta CDR3 regions from RNA transcripts. The HTBI set primed first-round TCR CDR3 RT-PCR. MiXCR was run by TCRdb on the multiplex PCR reads, yielding one entry per CDR3 protein. Here the sample spans 400,000 to 600,000 distinct CDR3 sequences, more than 20% being singletons. Hyperthyroidism, newly diagnosed and lasting under 2 months, affected patients aged 18 to 65. This CDR3 region has 14 residues. Trimming took off 6 bases at V and 2 bases at J, with 14 bases between the two ends. The sequenced material came from blood. The V call is TRBV12-3 or TRBV12-4, the J call TRBJ2-7; no clear D. This clonotype was obtained from a man younger than 35 with Graves' hyperthyroidism. CDR3 residues: CASSHLEGAYEQYF. The CDR3 DNA sequence: TGTGCCAGCAGCCACTTGGAAGGAGCCTACGAGCAGTACTTC.